This T cell receptor (beta chain) originates from a study of T cell repertoires in cytomegalovirus infection. Study background: Newly reported HLA-C-restricted and thoroughly characterized HLA-B-restricted CMV epitopes were employed. Findings of the study overall: Carriage of CMV together with the relevant HLA was identifiable through cumulative public TCR beta family frequency.

This clonotype showed up just a few times. What it recognizes is unknown. From germline, CDR1 is MNHEY and CDR2 SVGEGT. Trimming took off 0 bases at V and 5 bases at J, with 19 bases between the two ends. This CDR3 is 17 amino acids long. TCRdb ran MiXCR on the reads and lists one entry per CDR3 protein. There are 700,000 to 900,000 distinct CDR3 sequences in the sample; 25% to 30% occur only once, and around 13% lies in the top ten. The V gene is TRBV6-2 or TRBV6-3, the J gene TRBJ2-5, with a weak D call TRBD1 (5 bases). The sequencing used cultured CD8+ T cells from PBMCs, collected from culture after CMV antigen stimulation. The clonotype was recovered from a human donor in good health (CMV status not recorded). Some clones in this sample may be carry-over from other donors' samples. The CDR3 reads CASSYSDTTGPSETQYF. Written as DNA, the CDR3 is TGTGCCAGCAGTTACTCAGACACAACAGGTCCGTCTGAGACCCAGTACTTC.